This TCR beta chain was identified during a study of glioma-infiltrating T cells. The iRepertoire nested amplicon-rescue multiplex PCR amplified TCR alpha and beta CDR3s from RNA. Tissue mRNA or PBMC total RNA, roughly 100-400 ng, went into one-step reverse transcription and amplification. MiXCR, applied by TCRdb to the multiplex PCR reads, yields one record per CDR3 protein. The sample has over 100,000 distinct CDR3 sequences, less than 30% seen once. General study points: Only very few CDR3 sequences appeared in both tissue and blood.

Remarks on this clonotype: Its antigen remains unknown. Given a much more abundant clone one base away, this may be a read error.

CDR3 length: 17 residues. Per the germline V gene, CDR1 is SGHTA and CDR2 is FQGNSA. The TCR sequence derives from a human donor with low-grade glioma or glioblastoma, undergoing nonglioma brain surgery, or in good health (not recorded which). This rearrangement joins TRBV7-2 to TRBJ2-2; tentative D call: TRBD2 (5 bases). The sample comprised glioma tissue, nonneoplastic brain tissue, or PBMCs (not recorded which). CDR3 residues: CASSLDHASPNTGELLF. The DNA for the CDR3 is TGTGCCAGCAGCTTAGATCACGCTAGCCCGAACACCGGGGAGCTGCTTTTT.